The clone carrying this TCR beta chain was recorded many times. With a J-beta primer mix and a sample-barcoded 5' primer, a second PCR ran about 7 to 12 cycles. A template-switch adaptor that had 12 random nucleotides put a tag on each cDNA molecule. Each CDR3 protein is one row after TCRdb ran MiXCR on the 5' RACE reads. The sample holds under 1,000,000 distinct CDR3 sequences, about 42% seen once. The record originates from a study of blood T cells in healthy people across ages. Germline V gives CDR1 SGHVS, CDR2 FNYEAQ. CDR3 length: 13 amino acids. V lost 5 bases, J lost 5 bases, and 13 bases lay in between.

The source material was blood. The genes are TRBV7-6 and TRBJ2-7, with D hard to call. The sequence came from a man older than 75 in good health. DNA for the CDR3: TGTGCCAGCAGCCCCCGGTTGACAAACGAGCAGTACTTC. Translating it yields CASSPRLTNEQYF. Supplemented by reference TRBV7-6 and TRBJ2-7, the full variable domain reads GAGVSQSPRYKVTKRGQDVALRCDPISGHVSLYWYRQALGQGPEFLTYFNYEAQQDKSGLPNDRFSAERPEGSISTLTIQRTEQRDSAMYRCASSPRLTNEQYFGPGTRLTVT.